These 27 T cell receptor beta chains were all obtained from the same sample, sequenced in a study of graft-versus-host responses after intestinal transplantation. TCRdb's table, derived via immunoSEQ multiplex PCR, lists solely in-frame clones and lacks some. The repertoire has around 100,000 clones, 90% to 95% of them found once; the top ten carry roughly 0.24%. Their specific antigens are unknown. Sequencing was performed on unstimulated CD4+ T cells sorted from spleen or lymph node cells, taken before transplant. These TCRs come from a human donor who was the organ donor for an intestinal transplant.

The rearrangement uses TRBV28 and TRBJ1-5, with D maybe TRBD1 (5 bases). The V end was cut by 2 bases, the J end by 1 base, with 12 bases between. This CDR3 has 16 amino acids. Germline V gene lookup returns CDR1 MDHEN and CDR2 SYDVKM. This CDR3 reads CASSLGTDLSNQPQHF. In DNA, the CDR3 is TGTGCCAGCAGTTTAGGGACGGATTTGAGCAATCAGCCCCAGCATTTT. The full variable domain, rest sourced from reference TRBV28 and TRBJ1-5, is DVKVTQSSRYLVKRTGEKVFLECVQDMDHENMFWYRQDPGLGLRLIYFSYDVKMKEKGDIPEGYSVSREKKERFSLILESASTNQTSMYLCASSLGTDLSNQPQHFGDGTRLSIL.

The V gene is TRBV21-1, the J gene TRBJ2-7; the DNA was not compared with TRBD2, the D call given in the table. TRBV21-1 is classified as a pseudogene. The CDR3 loop spans 17 amino acids. The CDR3 DNA reads TGTGCCAGCAGCTCACCAGACGGGAGGGCCGATGTTAGCGAGCAGTACTTC. Translating it yields CASSSPDGRADVSEQYF.

A single count supports this clone. The chain couples TRBV6-6 to TRBJ2-7; 9 bases are shared with TRBD1. The trim removed 2 bases at V and 5 bases at J, leaving 7 bases unmatched. There are 15 residues in the CDR3. The germline CDR1 and CDR2 sequences are MNHNY and SVGAGI (reference sequence). CDR3 region: CASSYAGTGGDEQYF. As DNA, the CDR3 is TGTGCCAGCAGTTACGCTGGCACAGGGGGCGACGAGCAGTACTTC.

V usage is TRBV5-1 and J usage is TRBJ2-2, with 7 bases lining up with TRBD2. V trimming: 8 bases; J trimming: 2 bases; junction bases outside the gene matches: 9. The germline V gene encodes CDR1 SGHRS and CDR2 YFSETQ. The CDR3 spans 15 residues. In nucleotides, the CDR3 is TGCGCCAGTTCAAAATTAGCGGGCAACACCGGGGAGCTGTTTTTT. It specifies CASSKLAGNTGELFF.

This chain uses TRBV11-2 with TRBJ2-1; D remains ambiguous. Germline lookup yields CDR1 SGHAT and CDR2 FQNNGV. V lost 3 bases to trimming and J lost 10 bases, with 7 bases between them. This CDR3 has 11 amino acids. The CDR3 DNA reads TGTGCCAGCAGCTTGTTGGGGGAGCAGTTCTTC. Translation: CASSLLGEQFF.

The V gene is TRBV6-6, the J gene TRBJ2-5; D unclear. CDR1 MNHNY and CDR2 SVGAGI come from the germline V gene (reference sequence). V was shortened by 6 bases and J by 7 bases, with 9 bases between the two germline ends. This CDR3 has 11 amino acids. The CDR3 spells CASRETGTQYF. The CDR3, as DNA: TGTGCCAGCAGGGAAACGGGGACCCAGTACTTC.

The chain has TRBV29-1 and TRBJ2-5; D is undetermined. Deletions cut 6 bases from V and 0 bases from J, with 2 bases between. CDR3 size: 10 residues. Germline CDR1 is SQVTM and CDR2 is ANQGSEA. In DNA form, the CDR3 reads TGCAGCGTCTACCAAGAGACCCAGTACTTC. Translating it yields CSVYQETQYF.

The chain couples TRBV5-4 to TRBJ2-7, with D uncertain. The ends were cut back, 4 bases at V and 2 bases at J, with 13 bases in the middle. The CDR3 sequence is 14 residues long. CDR1 and CDR2 from the germline V gene are SGHNT and YYREEE (reference sequence). This chain's CDR3 is CASSLPGVPYEQYF. The CDR3 DNA follows: TGTGCCAGCAGCCTACCTGGGGTCCCCTACGAGCAGTACTTC.

The chain is built from TRBV2 and TRBJ1-2; TRBD1 matches 8 bases. The V segment lost 7 bases and the J segment 4 bases; nucleotides outside the gene matches: 5. Germline lookup yields CDR1 SNHLY and CDR2 FYNNEI. This CDR3 spans 13 amino acids. For the CDR3, the DNA is TGTGCCAGCACAGACAGGGGTTCCTATGGCTACACCTTC. Residues: CASTDRGSYGYTF.

The chain links TRBV6-1 to TRBJ2-7, with 7 positions matching TRBD2. Germline CDR1 reads MNHNS; CDR2 reads SASEGT. The CDR3 contains 12 residues. Trimming took 7 bases from V and 3 from J; bases not matched to a gene: 3. The CDR3 DNA follows: TGTGCCAGCAAAGGACTAGACTACGAGCAGTACTTC. This codes for CASKGLDYEQYF.

The chain recombines TRBV7-2 with TRBJ2-1; 8 bases are a match to TRBD2. CDR1 and CDR2 (germline): SGHTA, FQGNSA. V trimming: 5 bases; J trimming: 8 bases; junction bases outside the gene matches: 17. This CDR3 contains 17 residues. CDR3 protein: CASSVKSGSYMFDEQFF. The DNA for the CDR3 is TGTGCCAGCAGCGTTAAGAGCGGGAGTTATATGTTCGATGAGCAGTTCTTC. The variable domain in full, completed from reference TRBV7-2 and TRBJ2-1, reads GAGVSQSPSNKVTEKGKDVELRCDPISGHTALYWYRQSLGQGLEFLIYFQGNSAPDKSGLPSDRFSAERTGGSVSTLTIQRTQQEDSAVYLCASSVKSGSYMFDEQFFGPGTRLTVL.

V usage is TRBV6-5 and J usage is TRBJ2-4; D possibly corresponds to TRBD2 (6 bases). V lost 2 bases, J lost 2 bases, and 10 bases lay in between. The germline gives CDR1 MNHEY, CDR2 SVGAGI. The CDR3 contains 15 residues. CDR3 bases: TGTGCCAGCAGTTACGGGGGGTTGTCCAAAAACATTCAGTACTTC. It codes for CASSYGGLSKNIQYF.

The V and J genes are TRBV7-3 and TRBJ1-4; D not certain. CDR1 and CDR2 from the germline V gene are SGHTA and FQGTGA. This CDR3 contains 16 residues. With 1 base removed from V and 6 bases from J, the gap between germline ends came to 15 bases. As DNA, the CDR3 is TGTGCCAGCAGCTTAAGCAGTCGCGGGGAATATGAAAAACTGTTTTTT. Translation gives CASSLSSRGEYEKLFF.

The chain links TRBV4-2 to TRBJ1-4; a possible D gene is TRBD1 (5 bases). This CDR3 region has 16 residues. V lost 0 bases and J 6 bases, leaving 14 bases between the germline ends. Germline V gives CDR1 LGHNA, CDR2 YNFKEQ. This CDR3 reads CASSQDSAGKDEKLFF. The CDR3 DNA is TGTGCCAGCAGCCAAGATTCCGCAGGGAAGGATGAAAAACTGTTTTTT.

The rearrangement uses TRBV13 and TRBJ2-5, with TRBD2 matching 12 bases. There are 18 residues in the CDR3. Germline V gives CDR1 PRHDT, CDR2 FYEKMQ (reference sequence). J was trimmed by 5 bases and V by 3 bases; bases with no gene match: 13. CDR3 DNA: TGTGCCAGCAGCTTTTGGGCTAGCGGGAGGGCCGGACGGGAGACCCAGTACTTC. It is translated as CASSFWASGRAGRETQYF.

CDR3 DNA: TGTGCCAGCAGCTTGGACAGCCCTTCACCCCTCCACTTT. Residues: CASSLDSPSPLHF. The chain has TRBV5-4 and TRBJ1-6; D is undetermined. V dropped 0 bases and J dropped 9 bases, with 7 bases sitting between them. The CDR3 is 13 residues long. Germline V gene data show CDR1 as SGHNT and CDR2 as YYREEE (reference sequence). Variable domain in full (rest from reference TRBV5-4 and TRBJ1-6): ETGVTQSPTHLIKTRGQQVTLRCSSQSGHNTVSWYQQALGQGPQFIFQYYREEENGRGNFPPRFSGLQFPNYSSELNVNALELDDSALYLCASSLDSPSPLHFGNGTRLTVT.

The V call is TRBV5-6, the J call TRBJ2-3; maybe TRBD2 (5 bases). The CDR3 length is 16 residues. Germline V gene data show CDR1 as SGHDT and CDR2 as YYEEEE. The V end lost 4 bases, the J end lost 3 bases, and 18 bases lay between the germline ends. This CDR3 is CASSLPDGMATDTQYF. The CDR3 nucleotides are TGTGCCAGCAGCCTTCCGGACGGGATGGCGACAGATACGCAGTATTTT.

The rearrangement links TRBV2 to TRBJ2-1, with D maybe TRBD2 (6 bases). Germline V gives CDR1 SNHLY, CDR2 FYNNEI. Deletions cut 4 bases from V and 7 bases from J, with 11 bases between. The length of the CDR3 is 13 residues. The CDR3 DNA is TGTGCCAGCAGTGGGGACTCAGCGAATGAGCAGTTCTTC. This gives the protein CASSGDSANEQFF.

The chain carries TRBV9 and TRBJ2-2; D is unresolved. V lost 4 bases to trimming and J lost 2 bases, with 3 bases between them. This CDR3 is 12 amino acids long. Germline loops: CDR1 SGDLS, CDR2 YYNGEE. The chain's CDR3 is CASSLNTGELFF. The CDR3 bases are TGTGCCAGCAGCTTAAACACCGGGGAGCTGTTTTTT.

The chain employs TRBV28 and TRBJ2-3; TRBD2 matches 10 bases. Germline V gives CDR1 MDHEN, CDR2 SYDVKM. The V gene end was trimmed by 5 bases and the J gene end by 4 bases; junction bases not matched to a gene: 9. This CDR3 is 16 amino acids long. CDR3: CASSPALAGVADTQYF. DNA of the CDR3: TGTGCCAGCAGTCCCGCCCTAGCGGGAGTCGCAGATACGCAGTATTTT.

The chain recombines TRBV11-2 with TRBJ1-2; weak D call: TRBD1 (5 bases). CDR3 size: 12 residues. V lost 3 bases and J 4 bases, leaving 6 bases between the germline ends. The germline V gene encodes CDR1 SGHAT and CDR2 FQNNGV. The CDR3 coding sequence is TGTGCCAGCAGCTTGGGGGGCTATGGCTACACCTTC. Translation: CASSLGGYGYTF.

The chain joins TRBV5-7 to TRBJ2-7; D is unresolved. TRBV5-7 is annotated as an ORF whose role is uncertain. V lost 0 bases and J 1 base, leaving 8 bases between the germline ends. The CDR3 consists of 14 residues. CDR3: CASSLAPRSYEQYF. CDR3 in DNA: TGTGCCAGCAGCTTGGCCCCGAGGTCCTACGAGCAGTACTTC.

The chain links TRBV5-1 to TRBJ2-1; D is perhaps TRBD1 (5 bases). The V gene lost 7 bases and the J gene lost 8 bases, with 25 bases spanning the gap. Per the germline V gene, CDR1 is SGHRS and CDR2 is YFSETQ. The CDR3 covers 16 residues. CDR3 DNA: TGCGCCAGCTCGAAGGGGTTTGGGGATGGAGTCGATGAGCAGTTCTTC. It is translated as CASSKGFGDGVDEQFF.

V gene TRBV5-3 combines with J gene TRBJ1-4, with TRBD1 matching 8 bases. TRBV5-3 is flagged as an ORF with uncertain function. V was pared by 5 bases and J by 0 bases, with 0 bases of the junction left unmatched. The CDR3 has 14 residues. In nucleotides, the CDR3 is TGTGCCAGAAGACAGGGGGCAACTAATGAAAAACTGTTTTTT. Translated: CARRQGATNEKLFF.

The gene calls are TRBV6-6 and TRBJ2-2; D ambiguous. The germline CDR1 and CDR2 sequences are MNHNY and SVGAGI (reference sequence). This CDR3 region has 12 residues. Trimming stripped 5 bases from V and 1 base from J, with 2 bases between. The DNA of the CDR3 is TGTGCCAGCAGTGGGAACACCGGGGAGCTGTTTTTT. This sequence encodes CASSGNTGELFF.

The table lists this clone with a few counts. CDR3 sequence: CASSSLRDSSYEQYF. CDR3 nucleotide sequence: TGTGCCAGCAGCTCGCTCCGGGACAGCTCCTACGAGCAGTACTTC. The chain couples TRBV11-2 to TRBJ2-7; 7 bases match TRBD1. Germline V gene data show CDR1 as SGHAT and CDR2 as FQNNGV. The CDR3 contains 15 residues. V lost 4 bases, J lost 0 bases, and 6 bases stayed unmatched. Drawing the rest from reference TRBV11-2 and TRBJ2-7, the complete variable domain is EAGVAQSPRYKIIEKRQSVAFWCNPISGHATLYWYQQILGQGPKLLIQFQNNGVVDDSQLPKDRFSAERLKGVDSTLKIQPAKLEDSAVYLCASSSLRDSSYEQYFGPGTRLTVT.

This clone has just a few counts. V usage is TRBV28 and J usage is TRBJ1-4; D is undetermined. Germline values: CDR1 MDHEN, CDR2 SYDVKM. This CDR3 has 12 residues. V lost 3 bases, J lost 7 bases, and 6 bases lay in between. CDR3 residues: CASSLTLEKLFF. In DNA, the CDR3 is TGTGCCAGCAGTTTGACTCTTGAAAAACTGTTTTTT. Full variable domain (missing parts from reference TRBV28 and TRBJ1-4): DVKVTQSSRYLVKRTGEKVFLECVQDMDHENMFWYRQDPGLGLRLIYFSYDVKMKEKGDIPEGYSVSREKKERFSLILESASTNQTSMYLCASSLTLEKLFFGSGTQLSVL.